The sequence of this T cell receptor (beta chain) was determined in a study of cytotoxic CD8 clonotypes in ibrutinib-treated CLL. The CDR3 totals 19 residues. With 2 bases removed from V and 2 bases from J, the gap between germline ends came to 24 bases. CDR1 and CDR2 from the germline V gene are SEHNR and FQNEAQ (reference sequence). This clone is categorized as medium-sized. This table comes from immunoSEQ multiplex PCR, and its TCRdb copy is limited to in-frame clones, with some not included. The table lists more than 12,000 clones, roughly 68% of them singletons. The receptor comes from a human donor with chronic lymphocytic leukemia. Sequenced here: PBMCs, sampled before ibrutinib treatment. The chain has TRBV7-9 and TRBJ1-2; weak D call: TRBD1 (6 bases). DNA for the CDR3: TGTGCCAGCAGCTTATTTCCCCGGGGGCCACGGGATTCGAACTATGGCTACACCTTC. Protein: CASSLFPRGPRDSNYGYTF. The full variable domain, its missing parts supplied by reference TRBV7-9 and TRBJ1-2, is DTGVSQNPRHKITKRGQNVTFRCDPISEHNRLYWYRQTLGQGPEFLTYFQNEAQLEKSRLLSDRFSAERPKGSFSTLEIQRTEQGDSAMYLCASSLFPRGPRDSNYGYTFGSGTRLTVV.